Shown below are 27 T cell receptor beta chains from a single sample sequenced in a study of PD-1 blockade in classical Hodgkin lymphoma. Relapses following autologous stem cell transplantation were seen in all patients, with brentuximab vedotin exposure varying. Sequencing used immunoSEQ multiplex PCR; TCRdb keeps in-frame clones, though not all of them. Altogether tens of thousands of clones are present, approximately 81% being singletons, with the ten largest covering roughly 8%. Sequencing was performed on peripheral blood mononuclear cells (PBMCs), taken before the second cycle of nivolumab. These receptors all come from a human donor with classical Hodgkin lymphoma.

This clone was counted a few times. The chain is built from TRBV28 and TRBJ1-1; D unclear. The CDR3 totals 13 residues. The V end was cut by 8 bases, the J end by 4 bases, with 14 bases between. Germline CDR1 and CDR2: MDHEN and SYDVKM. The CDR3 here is CASSIGESTEAFF. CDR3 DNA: TGTGCCAGCTCCATTGGTGAAAGCACTGAAGCTTTCTTT.

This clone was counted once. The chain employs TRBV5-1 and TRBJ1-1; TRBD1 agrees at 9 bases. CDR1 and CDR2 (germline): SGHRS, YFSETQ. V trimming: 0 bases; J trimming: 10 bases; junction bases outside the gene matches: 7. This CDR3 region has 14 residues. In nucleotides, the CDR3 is TGCGCCAGCAGCTTGGCGGACAGGGGCCTTGGAGCTTTCTTT. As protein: CASSLADRGLGAFF. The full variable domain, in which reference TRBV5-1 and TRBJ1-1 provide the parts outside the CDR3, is KAGVTQTPRYLIKTRGQQVTLSCSPISGHRSVSWYQQTPGQGLQFLFEYFSETQRNKGNFPGRFSGRQFSNSRSEMNVSTLELGDSALYLCASSLADRGLGAFFGQGTRLTVV.

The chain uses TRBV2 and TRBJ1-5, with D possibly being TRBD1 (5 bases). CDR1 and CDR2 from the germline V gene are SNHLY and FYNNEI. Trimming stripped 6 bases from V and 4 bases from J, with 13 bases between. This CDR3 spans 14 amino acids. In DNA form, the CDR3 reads TGTGCCAGCAGAACCAAGGGGCCTAATCAGCCCCAGCATTTT. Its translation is CASRTKGPNQPQHF.

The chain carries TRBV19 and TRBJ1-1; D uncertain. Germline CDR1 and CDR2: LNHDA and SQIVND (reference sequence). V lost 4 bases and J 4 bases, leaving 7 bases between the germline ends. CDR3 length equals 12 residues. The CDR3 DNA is TGTGCCAGTAGTACCGGGTCCACTGAAGCTTTCTTT. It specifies CASSTGSTEAFF.

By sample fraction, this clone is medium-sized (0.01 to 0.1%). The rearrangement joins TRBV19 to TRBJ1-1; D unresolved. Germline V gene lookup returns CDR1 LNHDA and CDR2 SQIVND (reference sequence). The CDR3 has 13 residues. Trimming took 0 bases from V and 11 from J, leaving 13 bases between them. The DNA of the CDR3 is TGTGCCAGTAGTATAGAGGGCAGGCAGGTGGCTTTCTTT. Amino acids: CASSIEGRQVAFF.

The CDR3 spells CASGRHGNTEAFF. The CDR3 DNA is TGTGCCAGCGGAAGACACGGGAACACTGAAGCTTTCTTT. The chain uses TRBV27 and TRBJ1-1; D is unresolved. The CDR3 contains 13 residues. Trimming took 8 bases from V and 1 from J, leaving 11 bases between them. Per the germline V gene, CDR1 is MNHEY and CDR2 is SMNVEV (reference sequence).

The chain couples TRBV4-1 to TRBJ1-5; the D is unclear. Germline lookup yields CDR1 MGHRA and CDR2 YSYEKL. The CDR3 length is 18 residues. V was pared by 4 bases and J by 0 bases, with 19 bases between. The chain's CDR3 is CASSRVLRLGFSNQPQHF. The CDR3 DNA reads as TGCGCCAGCAGCCGAGTACTAAGATTAGGTTTTAGCAATCAGCCCCAGCATTTT.

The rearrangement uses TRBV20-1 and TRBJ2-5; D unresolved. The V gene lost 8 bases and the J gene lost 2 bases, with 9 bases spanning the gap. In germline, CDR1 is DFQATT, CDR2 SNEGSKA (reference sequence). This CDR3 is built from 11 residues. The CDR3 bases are TGCAGTAAATCTCATCAAGAGACCCAGTACTTC. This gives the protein CSKSHQETQYF.

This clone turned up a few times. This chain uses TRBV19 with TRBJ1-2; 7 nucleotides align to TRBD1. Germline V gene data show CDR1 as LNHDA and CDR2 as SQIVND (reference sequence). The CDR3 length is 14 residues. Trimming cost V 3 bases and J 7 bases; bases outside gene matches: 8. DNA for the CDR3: TGTGCCAGTAGTATCGGGACAGCCGGGCTTGGCTACACCTTC. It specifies CASSIGTAGLGYTF.

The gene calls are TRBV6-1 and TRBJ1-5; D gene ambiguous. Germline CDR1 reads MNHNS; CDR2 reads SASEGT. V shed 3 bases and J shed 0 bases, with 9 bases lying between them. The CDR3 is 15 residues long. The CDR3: CASSDPRHSNQPQHF. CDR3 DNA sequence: TGTGCCAGCAGTGATCCCAGGCATAGCAATCAGCCCCAGCATTTT.

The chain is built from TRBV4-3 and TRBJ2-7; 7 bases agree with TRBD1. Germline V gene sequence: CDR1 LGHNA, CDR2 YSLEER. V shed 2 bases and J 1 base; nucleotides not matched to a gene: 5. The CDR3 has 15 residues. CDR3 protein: CASSQQRTGSYEQYF. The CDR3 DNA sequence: TGCGCCAGCAGCCAACAACGGACAGGTTCCTACGAGCAGTACTTC.

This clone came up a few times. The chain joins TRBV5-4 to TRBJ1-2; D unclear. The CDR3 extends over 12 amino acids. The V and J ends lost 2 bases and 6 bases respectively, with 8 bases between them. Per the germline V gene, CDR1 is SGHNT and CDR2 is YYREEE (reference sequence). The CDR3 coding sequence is TGTGCCAGCAGCTTCATCGGGGATGGCTACACCTTC. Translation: CASSFIGDGYTF. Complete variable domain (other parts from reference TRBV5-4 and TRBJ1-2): ETGVTQSPTHLIKTRGQQVTLRCSSQSGHNTVSWYQQALGQGPQFIFQYYREEENGRGNFPPRFSGLQFPNYSSELNVNALELDDSALYLCASSFIGDGYTFGSGTRLTVV.

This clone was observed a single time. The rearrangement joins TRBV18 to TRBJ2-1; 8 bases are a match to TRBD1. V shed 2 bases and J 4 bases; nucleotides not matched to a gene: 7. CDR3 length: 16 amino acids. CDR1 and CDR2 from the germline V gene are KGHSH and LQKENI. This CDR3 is CASSPERTGSYNEQFF. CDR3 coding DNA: TGTGCCAGCTCACCAGAAAGGACAGGGTCTTACAATGAGCAGTTCTTC.

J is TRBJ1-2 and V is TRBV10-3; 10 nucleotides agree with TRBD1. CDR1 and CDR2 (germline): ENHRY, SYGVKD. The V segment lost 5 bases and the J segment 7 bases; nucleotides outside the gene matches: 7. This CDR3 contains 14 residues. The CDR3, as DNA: TGTGCCATCAGTCCGGGACAGGGGCACTTTGGCTACACCTTC. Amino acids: CAISPGQGHFGYTF.

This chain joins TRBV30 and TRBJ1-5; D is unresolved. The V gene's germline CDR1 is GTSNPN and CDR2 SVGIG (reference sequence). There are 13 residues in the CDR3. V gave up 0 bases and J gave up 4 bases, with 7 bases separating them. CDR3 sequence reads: CAWSVQFNQPQHF. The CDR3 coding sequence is TGTGCCTGGAGTGTACAGTTTAATCAGCCCCAGCATTTT.

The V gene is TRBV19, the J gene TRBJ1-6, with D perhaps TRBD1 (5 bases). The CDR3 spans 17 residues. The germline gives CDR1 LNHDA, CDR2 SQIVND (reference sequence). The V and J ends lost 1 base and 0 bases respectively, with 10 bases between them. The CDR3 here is CASSIVQGSSYNSPLHF. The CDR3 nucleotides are TGTGCCAGTAGTATAGTCCAGGGAAGCTCCTATAATTCACCCCTCCACTTT.

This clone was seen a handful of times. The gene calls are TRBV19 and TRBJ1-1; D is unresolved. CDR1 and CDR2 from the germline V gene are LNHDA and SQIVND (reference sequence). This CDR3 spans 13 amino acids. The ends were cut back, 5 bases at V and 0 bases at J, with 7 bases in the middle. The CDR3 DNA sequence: TGTGCCAGTAGTCCCAACTTGAACACTGAAGCTTTCTTT. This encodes CASSPNLNTEAFF.

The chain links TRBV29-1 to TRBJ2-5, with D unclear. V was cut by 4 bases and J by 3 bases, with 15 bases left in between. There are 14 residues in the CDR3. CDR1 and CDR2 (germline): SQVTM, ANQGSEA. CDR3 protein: CSVARSLAEETQYF. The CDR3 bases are TGCAGCGTTGCGCGATCCTTGGCCGAAGAGACCCAGTACTTC.

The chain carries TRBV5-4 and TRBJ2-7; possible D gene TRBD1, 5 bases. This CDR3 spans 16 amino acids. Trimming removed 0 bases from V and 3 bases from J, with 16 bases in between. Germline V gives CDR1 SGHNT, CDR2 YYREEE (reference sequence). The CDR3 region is CASSLARELRVYEQYF. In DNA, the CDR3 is TGTGCCAGCAGCTTGGCCAGGGAACTAAGGGTCTACGAGCAGTACTTC. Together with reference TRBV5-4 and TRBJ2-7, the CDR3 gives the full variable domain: ETGVTQSPTHLIKTRGQQVTLRCSSQSGHNTVSWYQQALGQGPQFIFQYYREEENGRGNFPPRFSGLQFPNYSSELNVNALELDDSALYLCASSLARELRVYEQYFGPGTRLTVT.

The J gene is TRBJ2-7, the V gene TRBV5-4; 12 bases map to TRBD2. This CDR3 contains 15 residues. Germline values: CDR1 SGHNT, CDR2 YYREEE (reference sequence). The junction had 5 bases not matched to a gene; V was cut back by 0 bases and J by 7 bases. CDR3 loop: CASSLGLAGVGEQYF. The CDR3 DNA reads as TGTGCCAGCAGCTTGGGACTAGCGGGGGTGGGGGAGCAGTACTTC.

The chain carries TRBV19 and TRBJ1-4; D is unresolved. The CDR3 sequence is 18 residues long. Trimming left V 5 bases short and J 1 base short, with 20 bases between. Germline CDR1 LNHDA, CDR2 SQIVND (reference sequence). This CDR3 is CASSLRGPKLGTNEKLFF. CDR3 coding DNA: TGTGCCAGTAGTTTACGGGGTCCAAAGCTGGGAACTAATGAAAAACTGTTTTTT.

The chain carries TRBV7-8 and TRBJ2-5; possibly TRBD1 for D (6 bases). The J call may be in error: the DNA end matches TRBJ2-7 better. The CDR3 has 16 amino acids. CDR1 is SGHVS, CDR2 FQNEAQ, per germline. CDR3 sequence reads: CASSLASGAQTYEQYF. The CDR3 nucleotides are TGTGCCAGCAGCTTAGCGTCAGGGGCGCAGACCTACGAGCAGTACTTC.

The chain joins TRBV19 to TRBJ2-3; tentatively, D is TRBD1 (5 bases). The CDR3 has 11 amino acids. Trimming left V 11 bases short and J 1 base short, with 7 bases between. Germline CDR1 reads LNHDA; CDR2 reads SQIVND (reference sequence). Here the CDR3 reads CASGRTDTQYF. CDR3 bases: TGTGCCTCAGGGCGCACAGATACGCAGTATTTT. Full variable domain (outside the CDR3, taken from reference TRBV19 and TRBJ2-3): DGGITQSPKYLFRKEGQNVTLSCEQNLNHDAMYWYRQDPGQGLRLIYYSQIVNDFQKGDIAEGYSVSREKKESFPLTVTSAQKNPTAFYLCASGRTDTQYFGPGTRLTVL.

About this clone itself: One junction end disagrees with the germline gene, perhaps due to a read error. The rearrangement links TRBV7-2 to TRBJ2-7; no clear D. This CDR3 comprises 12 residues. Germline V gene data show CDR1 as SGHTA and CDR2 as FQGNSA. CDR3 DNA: TGTGCCAGCAGCTTGGGCTCATCGGGTAAGAGCTTC. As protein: CASSLGSSGKSF.

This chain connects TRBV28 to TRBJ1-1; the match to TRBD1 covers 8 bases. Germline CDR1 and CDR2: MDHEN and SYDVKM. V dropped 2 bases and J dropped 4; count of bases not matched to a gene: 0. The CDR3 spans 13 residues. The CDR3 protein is CASSLTGGTEAFF. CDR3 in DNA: TGTGCCAGCAGTTTAACAGGGGGCACTGAAGCTTTCTTT.

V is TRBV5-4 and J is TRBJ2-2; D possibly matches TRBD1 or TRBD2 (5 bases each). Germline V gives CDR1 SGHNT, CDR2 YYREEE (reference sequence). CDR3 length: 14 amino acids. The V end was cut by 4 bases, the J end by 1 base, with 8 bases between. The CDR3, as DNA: TGTGCCAGCAGCCCAGGGAGGAACACCGGGGAGCTGTTTTTT. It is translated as CASSPGRNTGELFF. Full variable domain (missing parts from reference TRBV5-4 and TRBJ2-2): ETGVTQSPTHLIKTRGQQVTLRCSSQSGHNTVSWYQQALGQGPQFIFQYYREEENGRGNFPPRFSGLQFPNYSSELNVNALELDDSALYLCASSPGRNTGELFFGEGSRLTVL.

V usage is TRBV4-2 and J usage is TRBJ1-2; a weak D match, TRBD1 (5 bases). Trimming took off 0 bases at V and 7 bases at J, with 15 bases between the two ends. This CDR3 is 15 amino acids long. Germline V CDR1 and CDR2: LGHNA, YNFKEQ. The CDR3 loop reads CASSQDRGGIAGYTF. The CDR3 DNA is TGTGCCAGCAGCCAAGATAGGGGAGGCATTGCTGGCTACACCTTC.